Included here is one T cell receptor beta chain sequence, with context. What it recognizes is unknown. TCRdb's copy holds only in-frame clones and misses some; the assay was immunoSEQ multiplex PCR. In the table there are some 74,000 clones, around nine tenths of which are singletons. The data are from a study of OX40 agonist ivuxolimab in advanced cancers. Overall study context: It was ivuxolimab, an agonistic anti-OX40 (CD134) antibody, that patients were treated with. Among those enrolled, mean age was approximately 60 years (range roughly 23 to 79) and less than 90% were male.

Broader study findings: At 0.1 to 3.0 mg/kg and by week 6, CD4+ and CD8+ T cells in the blood had expanded clonally.

The CDR3 has 14 residues. Germline V gene sequence: CDR1 MNHNY, CDR2 SVGAGI (reference sequence). Trimming cost V 6 bases and J 3 bases, with 11 bases left between them. This clonotype originated in an adult with an advanced solid tumor such as melanoma, head and neck, liver or kidney cancer. Material: CD4+ or CD8+ T cells sorted from blood, obtained in a trial of the OX40 agonist ivuxolimab. This chain joins TRBV6-6 and TRBJ1-4, with D perhaps TRBD1 (6 bases). CDR3 sequence (DNA): TGTGCCAGCAGGGCCACAGGGTCTAATGAAAAACTGTTTTTT. Its protein is CASRATGSNEKLFF.